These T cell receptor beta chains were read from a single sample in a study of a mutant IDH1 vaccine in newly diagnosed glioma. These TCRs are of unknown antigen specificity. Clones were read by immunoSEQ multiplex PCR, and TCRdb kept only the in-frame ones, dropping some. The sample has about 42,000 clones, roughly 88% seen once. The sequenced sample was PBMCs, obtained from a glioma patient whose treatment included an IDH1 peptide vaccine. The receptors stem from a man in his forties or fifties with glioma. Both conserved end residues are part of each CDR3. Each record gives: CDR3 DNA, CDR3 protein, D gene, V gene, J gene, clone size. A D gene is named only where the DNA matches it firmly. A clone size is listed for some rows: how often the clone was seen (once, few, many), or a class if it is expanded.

CDR3nt: TGTGCCACCAGCAGAGATAGGGAGCGGGGCTACACCTTC
CDR3aa: CATSRDRERGYTF
d_gene: .
v_gene: TRBV15
j_gene: TRBJ1-2
abundance: .

CDR3nt: TGCGCCAGCAGCGTACAGAGCACTAACACTGAAGCTTTCTTT
CDR3aa: CASSVQSTNTEAFF
d_gene: .
v_gene: TRBV5-1
j_gene: TRBJ1-1
abundance: few

CDR3nt: TGTGCCAGCAGTTCCGGCGGGAGCCGCACAGATACGCAGTATTTT
CDR3aa: CASSSGGSRTDTQYF
d_gene: TRBD2
v_gene: TRBV27
j_gene: TRBJ2-3
abundance: .

CDR3nt: TGTGCCAGCAGTAAGGTTACGGGAGTAGGCGGGGAGCTGTTTTTT
CDR3aa: CASSKVTGVGGELFF
d_gene: .
v_gene: TRBV25-1
j_gene: TRBJ2-2
abundance: .

CDR3nt: TGTGCCATCAGGGGGGATAGCGGCAATGAGCAGTTCTTC
CDR3aa: CAIRGDSGNEQFF
d_gene: .
v_gene: TRBV10-3
j_gene: TRBJ2-1
abundance: .

CDR3nt: TGCGCCAGCAGCTTCAACACCCCGGGGACAGATACGCAGTATTTT
CDR3aa: CASSFNTPGTDTQYF
d_gene: .
v_gene: TRBV5-1
j_gene: TRBJ2-3
abundance: .

CDR3nt: TGTGCCAGCTCACCCGGACTAGCGGGAGTTGGTGAGCAGTTCTTC
CDR3aa: CASSPGLAGVGEQFF
d_gene: TRBD2
v_gene: TRBV18
j_gene: TRBJ2-1
abundance: .

CDR3nt: TGTGCCAGCAGGAAAAGGACAGCAAATAATGAAAAACTGTTTTTT
CDR3aa: CASRKRTANNEKLFF
d_gene: .
v_gene: TRBV27
j_gene: TRBJ1-4
abundance: .

CDR3nt: TGTGCCAGCAGCGAGGGACTCCCCAGCTCCTACGAGCAGTACTTC
CDR3aa: CASSEGLPSSYEQYF
d_gene: .
v_gene: TRBV11-2
j_gene: TRBJ2-7
abundance: medium-sized

CDR3nt: TGTGCCAGCAGCTTAGGTGGGGCTAGGAGCTACGAGCAGTACTTC
CDR3aa: CASSLGGARSYEQYF
d_gene: .
v_gene: TRBV11-2
j_gene: TRBJ2-7
abundance: .

CDR3nt: TGCGCCAGCAGCCAAGTCCTAAACTACGAGCAGTACTTC
CDR3aa: CASSQVLNYEQYF
d_gene: .
v_gene: TRBV4-1
j_gene: TRBJ2-7
abundance: few

CDR3nt: TGCAGCGCGAGCAGGGGGGGCACATACACTGAAGCTTTCTTT
CDR3aa: CSASRGGTYTEAFF
d_gene: TRBD1
v_gene: TRBV29-1
j_gene: TRBJ1-1
abundance: .

CDR3nt: TGTGCCAGCAGCCGCACCCCACAGGGCCAAGAGACCCAGTACTTC
CDR3aa: CASSRTPQGQETQYF
d_gene: .
v_gene: TRBV9
j_gene: TRBJ2-5
abundance: .

CDR3nt: TGTGCCAGCAAACGCATGATAGCGGGAGGCAGCGAGCAGTTCTTC
CDR3aa: CASKRMIAGGSEQFF
d_gene: TRBD2
v_gene: TRBV2
j_gene: TRBJ2-1
abundance: once

CDR3nt: TGTGCCAGCAGTGAAGGACTAGCGGTCGGCCTCAACAATGAGCAGTTCTTC
CDR3aa: CASSEGLAVGLNNEQFF
d_gene: TRBD2
v_gene: TRBV6-1
j_gene: TRBJ2-1
abundance: .

CDR3nt: TGCGCCAGCAGGATTAACACGCAAGAGACCCAGTACTTC
CDR3aa: CASRINTQETQYF
d_gene: .
v_gene: TRBV5-1
j_gene: TRBJ2-5
abundance: .

CDR3nt: TGTGCCAGCAGCCGAGCGGGAGGGATAACCTACGAGCAGTACTTC
CDR3aa: CASSRAGGITYEQYF
d_gene: TRBD2
v_gene: TRBV27
j_gene: TRBJ2-7
abundance: .

CDR3nt: TGTGCCAGCGGTACCGGCAGGGTGTCCAATCAGCCCCAGCATTTT
CDR3aa: CASGTGRVSNQPQHF
d_gene: .
v_gene: TRBV2
j_gene: TRBJ1-5
abundance: .

CDR3nt: TGTGCCAGCAGTTTACAGCTCTCTGGGGCCAACGTCCTGACTTTC
CDR3aa: CASSLQLSGANVLTF
d_gene: .
v_gene: TRBV28
j_gene: TRBJ2-6
abundance: .

CDR3nt: TGTGCCAGCAGCTTGGTTGCTGGGACCCACGAGCAGTACTTC
CDR3aa: CASSLVAGTHEQYF
d_gene: .
v_gene: TRBV5-5
j_gene: TRBJ2-7
abundance: .

CDR3nt: TGTGCCAGCAGCCGCAGGGAAGGAGAGCAGTACTTC
CDR3aa: CASSRREGEQYF
d_gene: .
v_gene: TRBV13
j_gene: TRBJ2-7
abundance: .

CDR3nt: TGTGCCACCAGCAGAGCCAACACAGGGTCTGGAAACACCATATATTTT
CDR3aa: CATSRANTGSGNTIYF
d_gene: .
v_gene: TRBV15
j_gene: TRBJ1-3
abundance: .

CDR3nt: TGCAGCGTTTGGAAGGGGCCCACAGATACGCAGTATTTT
CDR3aa: CSVWKGPTDTQYF
d_gene: .
v_gene: TRBV29-1
j_gene: TRBJ2-3
abundance: .

CDR3nt: TGTGCCAGCAGCCAGGAAGATCTGCATGAGCAGTTCTTC
CDR3aa: CASSQEDLHEQFF
d_gene: .
v_gene: TRBV14
j_gene: TRBJ2-1
abundance: .

CDR3nt: TGTGCCAGCAGCCCCTGGGTTTACAGCTCTTTATCTTCTGGGGCCAACGTCCTGACTTTC
CDR3aa: CASSPWVYSSLSSGANVLTF
d_gene: .
v_gene: TRBV7-8
j_gene: TRBJ2-6
abundance: .

CDR3nt: TGTGCCAGCAGTGAACAGCCCTCATTCACAGATACGCAGTATTTT
CDR3aa: CASSEQPSFTDTQYF
d_gene: .
v_gene: TRBV6-1
j_gene: TRBJ2-3
abundance: .

CDR3nt: TGTGCCAGCAGTTTCTCCGGGTTTGGTTCCTGGGAGCAGTACTTC
CDR3aa: CASSFSGFGSWEQYF
d_gene: .
v_gene: TRBV27
j_gene: TRBJ2-7
abundance: .

CDR3nt: TGTGCCAGCAAAGAAGGAACCGATACGCAGTATTTT
CDR3aa: CASKEGTDTQYF
d_gene: .
v_gene: TRBV28
j_gene: TRBJ2-3
abundance: .

CDR3nt: TGTGCCAGCAGCACCCACGCGGTTGACACTGAAGCTTTCTTT
CDR3aa: CASSTHAVDTEAFF
d_gene: .
v_gene: TRBV7-2
j_gene: TRBJ1-1
abundance: few